A single sample gave rise to the 4 T cell receptor beta chains below, sequenced in a study of cytotoxic CD8 clonotypes in ibrutinib-treated CLL. The data were produced by immunoSEQ multiplex PCR, yet TCRdb's version contains in-frame clones alone and is incomplete. The sample consists of roughly 160,000 clones, roughly four fifths of them appearing once. This material consisted of PBMCs, taken after 24 months of ibrutinib treatment. Every receptor here comes from a human donor with chronic lymphocytic leukemia.

The rearrangement uses TRBV29-1 and TRBJ2-5, with 9 bases lining up with TRBD1. The length of the CDR3 is 13 residues. Germline trimming cut 7 bases from V and 5 bases from J; bases unmatched to any gene: 8. Germline V gives CDR1 SQVTM, CDR2 ANQGSEA. CDR3 sequence (DNA): TGCAGCGGGGACAGGGAAAGTAGCGAGACCCAGTACTTC. Translating gives CSGDRESSETQYF.

The gene calls are TRBV6-6 and TRBJ1-5; 8 bases are shared with TRBD1. Germline V lookup: CDR1 MNHNY, CDR2 SVGAGI (reference sequence). This CDR3 has 16 amino acids. Germline trimming cut 6 bases from V and 4 bases from J; bases unmatched to any gene: 11. The CDR3 region has the DNA TGTGCCAGCAGGTCTGACAGGGGCCTTTGGAATCAGCCCCAGCATTTT. Protein sequence: CASRSDRGLWNQPQHF.

The chain uses TRBV7-2 and TRBJ2-7; tentatively, D is TRBD1 (5 bases). V was shortened by 8 bases and J by 2 bases, with 19 bases between the two germline ends. The length of the CDR3 is 15 residues. The germline V gene has CDR1 SGHTA and CDR2 FQGNSA. The CDR3 loop reads CASGLGLRGPYEQYF. CDR3 bases: TGTGCCAGCGGATTGGGGTTAAGGGGTCCCTACGAGCAGTACTTC.

This chain links TRBV9 with TRBJ1-3, with a tentative D call TRBD1 (6 bases). CDR3 length: 14 residues. V was pared by 6 bases and J by 5 bases, with 15 bases between. Germline V gene lookup returns CDR1 SGDLS and CDR2 YYNGEE. The CDR3 reads CASMPGTTRNTIYF. CDR3 in DNA: TGTGCCAGCATGCCCGGGACAACAAGAAACACCATATATTTT.